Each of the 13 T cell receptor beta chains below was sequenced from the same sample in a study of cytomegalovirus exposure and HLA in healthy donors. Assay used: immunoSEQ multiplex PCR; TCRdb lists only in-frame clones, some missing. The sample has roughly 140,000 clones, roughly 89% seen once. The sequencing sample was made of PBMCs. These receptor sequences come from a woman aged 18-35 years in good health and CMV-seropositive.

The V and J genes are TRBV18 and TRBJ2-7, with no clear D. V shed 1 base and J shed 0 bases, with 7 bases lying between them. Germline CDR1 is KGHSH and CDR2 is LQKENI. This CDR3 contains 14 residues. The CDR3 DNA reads TGTGCCAGCTCACCACAGGAGAGCTCCTACGAGCAGTACTTC. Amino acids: CASSPQESSYEQYF.

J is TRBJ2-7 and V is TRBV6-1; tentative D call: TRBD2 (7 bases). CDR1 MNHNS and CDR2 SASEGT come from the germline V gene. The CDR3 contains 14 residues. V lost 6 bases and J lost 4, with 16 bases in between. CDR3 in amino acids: CASRAGGRNYEQYF. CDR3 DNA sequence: TGTGCCAGCAGGGCCGGGGGGCGTAATTACGAGCAGTACTTC.

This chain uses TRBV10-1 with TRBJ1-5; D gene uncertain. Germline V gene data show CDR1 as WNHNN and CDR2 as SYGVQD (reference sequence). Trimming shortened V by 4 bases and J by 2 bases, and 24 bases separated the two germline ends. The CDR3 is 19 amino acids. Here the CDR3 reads CASSVPRRYWSGGNQPQHF. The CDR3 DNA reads TGCGCCAGCAGTGTCCCCCGTCGTTATTGGTCGGGAGGCAATCAGCCCCAGCATTTT.

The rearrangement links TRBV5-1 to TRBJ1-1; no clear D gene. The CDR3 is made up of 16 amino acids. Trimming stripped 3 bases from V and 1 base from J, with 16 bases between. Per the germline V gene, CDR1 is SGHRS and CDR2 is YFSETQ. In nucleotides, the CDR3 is TGCGCCAGCAGCTCGTACCCCGAGAGGGCGAACACTGAAGCTTTCTTT. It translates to CASSSYPERANTEAFF.

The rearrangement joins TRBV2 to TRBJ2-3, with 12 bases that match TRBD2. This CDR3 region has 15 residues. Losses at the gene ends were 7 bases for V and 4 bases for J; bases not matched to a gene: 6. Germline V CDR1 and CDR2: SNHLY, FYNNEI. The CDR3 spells CASKPTSGSADTQYF. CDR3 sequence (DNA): TGTGCCAGCAAACCGACTAGCGGGAGCGCAGATACGCAGTATTTT.

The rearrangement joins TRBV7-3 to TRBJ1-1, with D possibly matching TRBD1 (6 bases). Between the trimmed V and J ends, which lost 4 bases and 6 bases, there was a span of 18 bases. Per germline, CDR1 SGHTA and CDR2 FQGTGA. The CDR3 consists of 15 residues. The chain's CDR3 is CASSSGRGGPAEAFF. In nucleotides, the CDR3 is TGTGCCAGCAGCTCCGGACGCGGGGGGCCGGCTGAAGCTTTCTTT.

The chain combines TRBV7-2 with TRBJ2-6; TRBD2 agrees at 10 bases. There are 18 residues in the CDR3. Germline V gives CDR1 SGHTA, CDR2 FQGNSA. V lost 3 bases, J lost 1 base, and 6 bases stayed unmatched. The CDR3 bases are TGTGCCAGCAGCTTCGCTAGCGGGAGAATGTCTGGGGCCAACGTCCTGACTTTC. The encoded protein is CASSFASGRMSGANVLTF. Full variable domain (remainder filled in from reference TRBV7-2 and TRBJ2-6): GAGVSQSPSNKVTEKGKDVELRCDPISGHTALYWYRQSLGQGLEFLIYFQGNSAPDKSGLPSDRFSAERTGGSVSTLTIQRTQQEDSAVYLCASSFASGRMSGANVLTFGAGSRLTVL.

Written as DNA, the CDR3 is TGTGCCAGCAGTGACGGGGGATTAAATGAAAAACTGTTTTTT. Translated, it gives CASSDGGLNEKLFF. The gene calls are TRBV2 and TRBJ1-4, with D maybe TRBD1 (5 bases). Trimming removed 3 bases at V and 5 bases at J, with 10 bases between. CDR1 is SNHLY and CDR2 is FYNNEI in the germline V gene. This CDR3 has 14 amino acids.

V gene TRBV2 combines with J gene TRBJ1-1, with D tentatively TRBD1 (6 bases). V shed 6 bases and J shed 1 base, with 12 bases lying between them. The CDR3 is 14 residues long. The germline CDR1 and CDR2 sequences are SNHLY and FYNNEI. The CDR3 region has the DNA TGTGCCAGCAGACGGACAGCTGGGAACACTGAAGCTTTCTTT. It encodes CASRRTAGNTEAFF.

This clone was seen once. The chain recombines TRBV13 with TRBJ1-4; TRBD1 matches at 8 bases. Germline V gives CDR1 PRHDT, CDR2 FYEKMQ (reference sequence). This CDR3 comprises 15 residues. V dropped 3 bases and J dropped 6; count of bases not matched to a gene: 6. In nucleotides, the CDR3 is TGTGCCAGCAGCTTCACAGGGGGGAGTGATGAAAAACTGTTTTTT. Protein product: CASSFTGGSDEKLFF.

The CDR3 DNA reads TGCAGCGTTGAAGATATAGGGGAAAAAGCTTTCTTT. Translation gives CSVEDIGEKAFF. The chain uses TRBV29-1 and TRBJ1-1; perhaps TRBD1 as D (5 bases). Germline V CDR1 and CDR2: SQVTM, ANQGSEA. Deletions cut 0 bases from V and 9 bases from J, with 11 bases between. CDR3 length: 12 residues.

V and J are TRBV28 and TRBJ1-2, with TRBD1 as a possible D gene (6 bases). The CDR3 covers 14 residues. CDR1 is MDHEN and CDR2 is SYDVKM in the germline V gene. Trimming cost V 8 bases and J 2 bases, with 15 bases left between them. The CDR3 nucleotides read TGTGCCAGCTGCCAGGGGCAGGGAAACTATGGCTACACCTTC. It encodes CASCQGQGNYGYTF.

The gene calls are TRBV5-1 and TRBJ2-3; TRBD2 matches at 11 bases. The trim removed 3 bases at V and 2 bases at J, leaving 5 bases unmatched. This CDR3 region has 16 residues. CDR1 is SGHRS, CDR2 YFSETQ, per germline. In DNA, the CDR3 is TGCGCCAGCAGCTCGGGACTAGCGGAGTCCACAGATACGCAGTATTTT. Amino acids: CASSSGLAESTDTQYF.